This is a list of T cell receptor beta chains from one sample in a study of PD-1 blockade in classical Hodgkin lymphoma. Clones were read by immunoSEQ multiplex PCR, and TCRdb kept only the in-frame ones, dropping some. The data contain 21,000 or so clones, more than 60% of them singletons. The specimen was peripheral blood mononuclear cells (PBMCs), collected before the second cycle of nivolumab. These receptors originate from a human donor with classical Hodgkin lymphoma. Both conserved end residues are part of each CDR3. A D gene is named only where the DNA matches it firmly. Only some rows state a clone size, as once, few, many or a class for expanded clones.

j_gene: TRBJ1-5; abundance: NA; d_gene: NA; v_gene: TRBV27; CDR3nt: TGTGCCAGCAGGGGGGGCAATCAGCCCCAGCATTTT; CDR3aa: CASRGGNQPQHF
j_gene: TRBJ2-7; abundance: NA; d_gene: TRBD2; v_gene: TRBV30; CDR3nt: TGTGCCTGGAGGAGGATCCTGAGAGAGAGCGGGAGGGCCTACGAGCAGTACTTC; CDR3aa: CAWRRILRESGRAYEQYF
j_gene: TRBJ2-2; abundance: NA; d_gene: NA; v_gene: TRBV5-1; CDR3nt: TGCGCCAGCAGCTCCACAGGGCCCGGGGAGCTGTTTTTT; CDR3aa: CASSSTGPGELFF
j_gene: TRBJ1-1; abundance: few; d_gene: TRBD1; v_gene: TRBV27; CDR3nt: TGTGCCAGCAGTCCTAAACCTCCGGGACAGCTATATTGGGACACTGAAGCTTTCTTT; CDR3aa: CASSPKPPGQLYWDTEAFF
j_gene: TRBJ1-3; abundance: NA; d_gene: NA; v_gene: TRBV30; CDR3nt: TGTGCCTGGAGTTATCCTGGAGTGACTGGAAACACCATATATTTT; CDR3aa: CAWSYPGVTGNTIYF
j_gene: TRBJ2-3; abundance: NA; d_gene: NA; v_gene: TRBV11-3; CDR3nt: TGTGCCAGCAGCTTAGATGGAGATACGCAGTATTTT; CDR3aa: CASSLDGDTQYF
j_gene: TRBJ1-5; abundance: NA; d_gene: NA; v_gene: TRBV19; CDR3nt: TGTGCCAGTAGTTCGGGGTTCAATCAGCCCCAGCATTTT; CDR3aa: CASSSGFNQPQHF
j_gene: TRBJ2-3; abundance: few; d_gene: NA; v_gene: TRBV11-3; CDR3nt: TGTGCCAGCAGCTCTGCAGATACGCAGTATTTT; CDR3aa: CASSSADTQYF
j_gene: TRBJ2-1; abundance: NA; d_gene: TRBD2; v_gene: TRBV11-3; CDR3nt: TGTGCCAGCAGCCCGCTAGCGGGAGAGGTCTACAATGAGCAGTTCTTC; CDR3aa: CASSPLAGEVYNEQFF
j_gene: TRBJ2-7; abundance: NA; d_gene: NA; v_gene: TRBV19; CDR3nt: TGTGCCACCGCGCAAGACAGCTACGAGCAGTACTTC; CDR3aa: CATAQDSYEQYF
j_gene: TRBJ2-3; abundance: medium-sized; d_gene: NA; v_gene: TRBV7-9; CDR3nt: TGTGCCAGCAGCTTAGAAGACCTTACAGATACGCAGTATTTT; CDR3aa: CASSLEDLTDTQYF
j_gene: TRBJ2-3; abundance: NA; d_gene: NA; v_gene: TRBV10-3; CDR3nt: TGTGCCATCAGTGATGGGGGAACGAGGACAGATACGCAGTATTTT; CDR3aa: CAISDGGTRTDTQYF
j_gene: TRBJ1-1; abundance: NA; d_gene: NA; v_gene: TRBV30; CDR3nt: TGTGCCTGGAGTGTACTTCAGGGAGTCGGAGAAGCTTTCTTT; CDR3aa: CAWSVLQGVGEAFF
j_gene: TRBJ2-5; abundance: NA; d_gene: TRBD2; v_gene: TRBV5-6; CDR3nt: TGTGCCAGCAGCTTGGTTGGGACTAGAGAGACCCAGTACTTC; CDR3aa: CASSLVGTRETQYF
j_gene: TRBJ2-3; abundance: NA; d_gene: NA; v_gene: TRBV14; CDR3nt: TGTGCCAGCAGCCATCCGAACACAGATACGCAGTATTTT; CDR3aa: CASSHPNTDTQYF
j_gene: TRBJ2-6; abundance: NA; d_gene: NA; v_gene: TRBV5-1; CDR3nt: TGCGCCAGCAGCTTGGGGTCGGATGGGGCCAACGTCCTGACTTTC; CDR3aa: CASSLGSDGANVLTF
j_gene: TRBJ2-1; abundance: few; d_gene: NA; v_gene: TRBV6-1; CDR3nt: TGTGCCAGCGCCGCCGGGGGCTACAATGAGCAGTTCTTC; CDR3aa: CASAAGGYNEQFF
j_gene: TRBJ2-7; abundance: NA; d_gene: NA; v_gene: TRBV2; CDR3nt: TGTGCCAGCAGAGGACAGCGGAACCACGAGCAGTACTTC; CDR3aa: CASRGQRNHEQYF
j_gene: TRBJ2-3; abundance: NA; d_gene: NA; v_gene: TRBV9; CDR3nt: TGTGCCAGCAGCGCAGGGTCTATCACAGATACGCAGTATTTT; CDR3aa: CASSAGSITDTQYF
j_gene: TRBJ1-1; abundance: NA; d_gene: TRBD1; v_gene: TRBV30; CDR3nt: TGTGCCTGGAGTTTCCCAAAAGTACAGGGGGGAGTCACTGAAGCTTTCTTT; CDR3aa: CAWSFPKVQGGVTEAFF
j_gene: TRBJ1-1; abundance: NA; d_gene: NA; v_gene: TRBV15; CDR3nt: TGTGCCACCAGCAGAGAAGTTAACACTGAAGCTTTCTTT; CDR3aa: CATSREVNTEAFF
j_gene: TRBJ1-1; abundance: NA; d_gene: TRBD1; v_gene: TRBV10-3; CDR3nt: TGTGCCACCGGGGACAGTCATATGAACACTGAAGCTTTCTTT; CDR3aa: CATGDSHMNTEAFF
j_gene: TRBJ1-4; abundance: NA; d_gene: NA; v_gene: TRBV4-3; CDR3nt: TGCGCCAGCAGCCAAGAAGGGACCAATAATGAAAAACTGTTTTTT; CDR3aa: CASSQEGTNNEKLFF
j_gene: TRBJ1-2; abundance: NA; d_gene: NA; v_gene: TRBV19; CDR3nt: TGTGCCAGTAAAAGAGTAAGGGGCGCTGACTATGGCTACACCTTC; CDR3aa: CASKRVRGADYGYTF
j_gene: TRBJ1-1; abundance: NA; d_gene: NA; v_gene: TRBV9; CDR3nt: TGTGCCAGCAGCTCCAAATCGGGGACTGAAGCTTTCTTT; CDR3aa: CASSSKSGTEAFF
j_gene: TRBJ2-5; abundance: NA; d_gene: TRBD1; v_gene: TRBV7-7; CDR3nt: TGTGCCAGCAGCTTAATGAGACAGGGACCTCTCTACCAAGAGACCCAGTACTTC; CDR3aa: CASSLMRQGPLYQETQYF
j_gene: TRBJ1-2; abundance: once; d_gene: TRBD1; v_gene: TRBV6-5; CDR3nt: TGTGCCAGCAGTTACGACAAGCCACAGGGGTATGGCTACACCTTC; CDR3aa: CASSYDKPQGYGYTF
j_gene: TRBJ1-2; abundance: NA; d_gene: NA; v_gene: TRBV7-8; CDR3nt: TGTGCCAGCAGCCTAGGGTCCTCTACCAACTATGGCTACACCTTC; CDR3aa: CASSLGSSTNYGYTF
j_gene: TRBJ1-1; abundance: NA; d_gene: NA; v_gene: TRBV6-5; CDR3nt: TGTGCCAGCAGTTACTCAGGGTTTGTGAACACTGAAGCTTTCTTT; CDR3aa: CASSYSGFVNTEAFF
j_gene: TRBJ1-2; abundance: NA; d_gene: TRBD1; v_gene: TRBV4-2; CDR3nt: TGTGCCAGCAGCCAAGGTCAGGGGGGCGCGCCGGACACCTTC; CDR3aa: CASSQGQGGAPDTF
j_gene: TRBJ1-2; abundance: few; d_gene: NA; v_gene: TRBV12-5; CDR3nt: TGTGCTAGTGGTTTGGTAGTCCGTGGGGTCCCATTCTATGGCTACACCTTC; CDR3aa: CASGLVVRGVPFYGYTF
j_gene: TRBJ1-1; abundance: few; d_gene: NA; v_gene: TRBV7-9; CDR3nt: TGTGCCAGCAGCCCGGGGACACCGGGGGGCACTGAAGCTTTCTTT; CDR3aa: CASSPGTPGGTEAFF
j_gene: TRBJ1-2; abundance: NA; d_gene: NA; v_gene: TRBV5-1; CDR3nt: TGCGCCAGCAGCTTGGAAGGGGGTCTATATGGCTACACCTTC; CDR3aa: CASSLEGGLYGYTF
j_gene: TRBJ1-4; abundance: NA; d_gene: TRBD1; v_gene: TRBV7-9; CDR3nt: TGTGCCAGCAGCGAGACAGGGAGAGGTGAAAAACTGTTTTTT; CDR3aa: CASSETGRGEKLFF
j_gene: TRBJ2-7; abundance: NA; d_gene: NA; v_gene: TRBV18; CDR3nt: TGTGCCAGCTCACCAAGACAGCCTGAATCCTACGAGCAGTACTTC; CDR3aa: CASSPRQPESYEQYF
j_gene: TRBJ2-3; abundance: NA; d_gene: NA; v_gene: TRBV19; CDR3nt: TGTGCCAGTAGTCCCCGTACTAGCACAGATACGCAGTATTTT; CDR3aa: CASSPRTSTDTQYF
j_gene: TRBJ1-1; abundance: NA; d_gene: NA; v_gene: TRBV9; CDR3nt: TGTGCCAGCAGCGTAGTGGTAGGGAGCGAAGCTTTCTTT; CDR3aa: CASSVVVGSEAFF
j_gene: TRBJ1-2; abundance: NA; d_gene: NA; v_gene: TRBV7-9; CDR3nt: TGTGCCAGCAGCCTACCGGCGGTCACGGGGGGCTACACCTTC; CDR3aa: CASSLPAVTGGYTF
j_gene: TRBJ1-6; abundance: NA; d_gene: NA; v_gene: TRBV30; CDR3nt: TGTGCCTGGAGTCCTACCGACAGAAGGAATTCACCCCTCCACTTT; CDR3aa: CAWSPTDRRNSPLHF
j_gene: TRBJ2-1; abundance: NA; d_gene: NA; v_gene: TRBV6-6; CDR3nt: TGTGCCAGCAGTTACTCGGGGAATGAGCAGTTCTTC; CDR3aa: CASSYSGNEQFF
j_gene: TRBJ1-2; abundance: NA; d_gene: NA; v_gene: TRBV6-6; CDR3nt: TGTGCCAGCAGCAGACAGGTTGCTAACTATGGCTACACCTTC; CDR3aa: CASSRQVANYGYTF
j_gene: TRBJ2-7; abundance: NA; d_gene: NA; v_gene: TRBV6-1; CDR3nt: TGTGCCACCTACAGGAACTACGAGCAGTACTTC; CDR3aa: CATYRNYEQYF
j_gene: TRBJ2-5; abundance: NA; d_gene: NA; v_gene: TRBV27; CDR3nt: TGTGCCAGCAGTCTCGGGGAGACCCAGTACTTC; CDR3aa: CASSLGETQYF